The clone carrying this TCR beta chain was recorded at least ten times. This sample was included in a study of T cell repertoires in cytomegalovirus infection. Germline assignment: CDR1 SGHTA and CDR2 FQGNSA. CDR3 length equals 15 residues. The V gene end was trimmed by 2 bases and the J gene end by 5 bases; junction bases not matched to a gene: 3. TCRdb recomputed calls from the reads with MiXCR, one row per CDR3 protein. The data hold about 450,000 distinct CDR3 sequences, with around 32% observed a single time. This chain joins TRBV7-2 and TRBJ2-2; 9 bases match TRBD2. This sequence was found in a human donor in good health (CMV status not recorded). Some clones in this sample may be carry-over from other donors' samples. The sequenced sample was PBMCs. CDR3 sequence: CASSLRGGDTGELFF. CDR3 DNA: TGTGCCAGCAGCTTACGCGGGGGGGATACCGGGGAGCTGTTTTTT. Filled out from reference TRBV7-2 and TRBJ2-2, the complete variable domain reads GAGVSQSPSNKVTEKGKDVELRCDPISGHTALYWYRQSLGQGLEFLIYFQGNSAPDKSGLPSDRFSAERTGGSVSTLTIQRTQQEDSAVYLCASSLRGGDTGELFFGEGSRLTVL.